This T cell receptor beta chain was profiled in a study of blood T cell repertoires in COVID-19 (dated by TCRdb to 2020 to 2022). Regarding the complete study: Samples covering the acute and convalescent phases of COVID-19 were provided by collaborators in the United States, Italy and Spain. The prospective study material was composed of cDNA or gDNA derived from T cells, B-cell-depleted T cells, or PBMCs. The dataset comprised deeply sampled blood TCRbeta repertoires from subjects exposed to, actively infected with, or recovered from COVID-19. The repertoires were released in a freely available public database intended as a resource for research on the immune response to SARS-CoV-2. The samples were drawn from the first 160 participants of the ongoing ImmuneRACE study and from 1,254 subjects provided by 6 global collaborators. The sample metadata nearly always contained a de-identified subject ID, COVID-19 status, age in years and sex. Where HLA class I and class II types were available, the types were taken from metadata supplied by the sample provider, not from assay-based typing. Findings and caveats that apply to the study as a whole: The quantity of clinical and demographic metadata differed by source and by participant and was supplied without curation.

TCRbeta CDR3 regions were amplified from genomic DNA using the immunoSEQ Assay, a bias-controlled multiplex PCR. The original pipeline was this. Nucleated cell counts per sample were estimated from amplification of reference gene primers within the assay. To quantify the absolute abundance of each unique TCRbeta CDR3 rearrangement, sequence reads were collapsed and filtered. Productive Simpson clonality was computed per sample as the square root of Simpson's diversity index over productive rearrangements. TCRdb carries this immuneACCESS record with in-frame sequences only. Its versions omit some clonotypes, under half of them owing to an unresolved V gene in the studies checked, with the rest unexplained. The V and J calls and clone size are taken from that table; D and trimming were inferred from the DNA. The sample profile shows hundreds of thousands of clones; roughly 85% of them were found once. Jointly, the top ten make up roughly 2.7% of the sample.

The collaborating institutions used their own protocols to collect whole blood in K2EDTA tubes. For TCRbeta analysis, collaborator samples were shipped as frozen whole blood, as isolated PBMCs, or as DNA extracted from either sample type. Turning to this clone: No antigen is known for it. Per-base quality was not reported, and no clone a single base away is much larger than it.

For CDR1 and CDR2, the germline V gene lists SGHTA and FQGNSA. The CDR3 runs 15 amino acids, cysteine and phenylalanine included. Here the CDR3 DNA is all that survives: 45 bases in frame from base 1. The V end loses 5 bases and the J end loses 1 base, and a stretch of 13 bases separates them. Sequencing was performed on peripheral blood. The receptor was isolated from a woman between 40 and 50 years old with active or convalescent COVID-19. The sequence is built from TRBV7-2 and TRBJ2-3; TRBD1 could be the D gene, as 6 bases match. The CDR3 sequence is CASSLRGHGTDTQYF. The nucleotide sequence is given as TGTGCCAGCAGCCTCAGGGGTCATGGCACAGATACGCAGTATTTT.